These 3 T cell receptor beta chains were sequenced from one sample in a study of CD8+CD57+ T cells in acquired aplastic anemia. According to the study, genomic DNA was the template for TCR beta VDJ and CDR3 profiling. TCRdb itself ran the reads through MiXCR, one entry per CDR3 protein. The data contain some 200,000 distinct CDR3 sequences, approximately 35% of them singletons. Material for sequencing was sorted CD4+, CD8+, or CD8+CD57+ T cells (not recorded which) from PBMCs. The receptors originated from a human donor in good health, serving as a control.

This clonotype was seen at least ten times. The chain recombines TRBV15 with TRBJ1-2; D is uncertain. Trimming cost V 0 bases and J 4 bases, with 9 bases left between them. The CDR3 spans 14 residues. Germline-derived CDR1 and CDR2 are LNHNV and YYDKDF (reference sequence). The CDR3 DNA is TGTGCCACCAGCAGAGACAGATCTTCCTATGGCTACACCTTC. Residues: CATSRDRSSYGYTF.

This clonotype was counted many times. This sequence joins TRBV29-1 and TRBJ2-1; TRBD1 is a possible D gene (6 bases). This CDR3 region has 12 residues. Trimming pared 8 bases from V and 8 bases from J, leaving 16 bases between. Germline V gene data show CDR1 as SQVTM and CDR2 as ANQGSEA. The CDR3 DNA reads as TGCAGCTGGGGCAGGGGTCTCCATGAGCAGTTCTTC. Its translation is CSWGRGLHEQFF.

The chain couples TRBV19 to TRBJ1-3; D not certain. The CDR3 runs to 13 residues. The V and J ends lost 8 bases and 5 bases respectively, with 13 bases between them. Germline values: CDR1 LNHDA, CDR2 SQIVND (reference sequence). The CDR3 DNA is TGTGCCAGTGGGAGCGGAAGACGAAACACCATATATTTT. Encoded protein: CASGSGRRNTIYF.